These T cell receptor beta chains were read from a single sample in a study of blood T cells in healthy people across ages. Via MiXCR, TCRdb re-called the 5' RACE reads, giving one row per CDR3 protein. The sample yields fewer than 900,000 distinct CDR3 sequences, 45% to 50% seen once. Sample: blood. The source is a woman aged 55-70 years in good health. The CDR3 runs from the conserved cysteine through the conserved F or W. A D gene is named only where the DNA matches it firmly.

d_gene,j_gene,v_gene,CDR3aa
TRBD1,TRBJ1-4,TRBV20-1,CSARETGELREKLFF
TRBD1,TRBJ2-3,TRBV29-1,CSESEGTGSTDTQYF
.,.,TRBV9,CASSVGWSETQYF
.,.,TRBV27,CASSWGTGSETQYF
.,TRBJ2-7,TRBV20-1,CSATVSPSSHEQYF
.,TRBJ2-1,TRBV29-1,CSVGLRGNEQFF
.,TRBJ2-3,TRBV20-1,CSARDPTAGSTDTQYF
.,TRBJ2-5,TRBV5-6,CASSLTVGGTSQYF
.,TRBJ1-1,TRBV7-9,CASSPGEPNTEAFF
.,TRBJ2-1,TRBV7-3,CASSSSASPYDEQFF
TRBD2,TRBJ2-3,TRBV20-1,CSPIAGGTDTQYF
TRBD2,TRBJ2-1,TRBV29-1,CSVWLFEGGPLDEQFF
.,TRBJ2-3,TRBV7-9,CASSADWGPDTQYF
.,.,TRBV28,CGCGGARQFETQYF
TRBD2,TRBJ2-1,TRBV4-3,CASSRGWRESYNEQFF
TRBD2,TRBJ2-5,TRBV9,CASSVGTSGIWETQYF
TRBD2,TRBJ2-1,TRBV10-3,CAIRTGRLAGDPEQFF
.,TRBJ2-7,TRBV12-3/TRBV12-4,CASSRDFYEQYF
.,TRBJ2-1,TRBV15,CATSSLTPRDGSYNEQFF
.,TRBJ1-2,TRBV24-1,CATSDQSWGYTF
.,TRBJ1-4,TRBV13,CASSLGHPGGEKLFF
.,TRBJ2-7,TRBV18,CASSPAEYEQYF
TRBD2,TRBJ2-7,TRBV2,CASRGISGRSYEQYF
TRBD1,TRBJ2-7,TRBV4-1,CASSQPGQVIHEQYF
TRBD2,TRBJ2-1,TRBV7-6,CASSQTSGRAIQGQFF